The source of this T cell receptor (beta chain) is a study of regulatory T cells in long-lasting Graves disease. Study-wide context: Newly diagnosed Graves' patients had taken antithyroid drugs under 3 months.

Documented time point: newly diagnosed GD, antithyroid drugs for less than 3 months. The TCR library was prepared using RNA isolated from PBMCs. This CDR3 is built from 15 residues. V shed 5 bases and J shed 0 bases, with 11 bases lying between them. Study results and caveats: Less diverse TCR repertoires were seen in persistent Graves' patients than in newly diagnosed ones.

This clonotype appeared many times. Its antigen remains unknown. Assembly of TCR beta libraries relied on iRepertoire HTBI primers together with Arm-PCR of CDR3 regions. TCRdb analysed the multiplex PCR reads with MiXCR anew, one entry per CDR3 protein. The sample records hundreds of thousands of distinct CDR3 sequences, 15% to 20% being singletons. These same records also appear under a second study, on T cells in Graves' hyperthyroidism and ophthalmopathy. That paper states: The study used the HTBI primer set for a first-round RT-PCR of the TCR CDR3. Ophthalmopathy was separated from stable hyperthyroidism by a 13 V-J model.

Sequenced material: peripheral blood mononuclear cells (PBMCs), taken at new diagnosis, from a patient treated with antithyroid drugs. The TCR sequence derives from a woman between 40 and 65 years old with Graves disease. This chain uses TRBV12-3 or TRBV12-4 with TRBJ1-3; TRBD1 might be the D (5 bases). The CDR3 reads CASSKQAYSGNTIYF. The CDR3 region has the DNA TGTGCCAGCAGTAAACAGGCGTACTCTGGAAACACCATATATTTT.